Presented here are 27 T cell receptor beta chains from one specimen sequenced in a study of blood T cells in healthy people across ages. Primed by a sample-barcoded 5' primer and a J-beta primer mix, a second PCR proceeded for about 6 to 11 cycles. TCRdb redid the calling of the 5' RACE reads with MiXCR, one entry per CDR3 protein. The repertoire holds fewer than 1,000,000 distinct CDR3 sequences, with about 42% as singletons. Sequenced sample: blood. The receptors were sampled from a man aged 60 to 75 in good health.

The table lists this clonotype with a few counts. DNA for the CDR3: TGCAGTGCTACTAGCGGGGGGGCTTCCTACGAGCAGTACTTC. Protein product: CSATSGGASYEQYF. This rearrangement joins TRBV20-1 to TRBJ2-7; 12 bases map to TRBD2. The germline V gene encodes CDR1 DFQATT and CDR2 SNEGSKA (reference sequence). The V segment lost 4 bases and the J segment 1 base; nucleotides outside the gene matches: 2. This CDR3 has 14 residues.

The genes are TRBV20-1 and TRBJ1-4; a possible D gene is TRBD1 (5 bases). There are 11 residues in the CDR3. Germline-derived CDR1 and CDR2 are DFQATT and SNEGSKA (reference sequence). The CDR3 here is CIGGGDEKLFF. The CDR3, as DNA: TGCATTGGGGGAGGGGATGAAAAACTGTTTTTT.

The chain joins TRBV5-6 to TRBJ2-1; no firm D call. Germline CDR1 and CDR2: SGHDT and YYEEEE. The CDR3 consists of 11 residues. V was trimmed by 7 bases and J by 4 bases, leaving 6 bases between them. The CDR3 sequence is CASHTYNEQFF. The DNA of the CDR3 is TGTGCCAGCCACACTTACAATGAGCAGTTCTTC.

This clonotype showed up just once. The junction departs from the called germline gene at one end, perhaps through a read error. The chain has TRBV20-1 and TRBJ2-1; D is perhaps TRBD2 (5 bases). The CDR3 has 14 amino acids. The V gene's germline CDR1 is DFQATT and CDR2 SNEGSKA (reference sequence). Here the CDR3 DNA reads TGCAGTACTAGAAGTTTGAGCTCCTACAATGAGCAGTTCTTC. Translation gives CSTRSLSSYNEQFF.

The sample holds many counts of this clonotype. The CDR3 DNA sequence: TGTGCCAGCAGTGAAGAACTAGCCAAAAACATTCAGTACTTC. Translation: CASSEELAKNIQYF. The chain combines TRBV2 with TRBJ2-4; D remains ambiguous. The ends were cut back, 1 base at V and 0 bases at J, with 4 bases in the middle. CDR1 is SNHLY and CDR2 is FYNNEI in the germline V gene. The CDR3 is 14 amino acids.

This clonotype occurred a few times. The gene calls are TRBV5-1 and TRBJ2-5, with D possibly matching TRBD1 (5 bases). Trimming pared 0 bases from V and 1 base from J, leaving 10 bases between. Germline lookup yields CDR1 SGHRS and CDR2 YFSETQ. The CDR3 runs to 15 residues. CDR3 in DNA: TGCGCCAGCAGCTTGGCCACAGGTTTCCAAGAGACCCAGTACTTC. Protein sequence: CASSLATGFQETQYF.

This clonotype was recorded at least ten times. The V and J genes are TRBV20-1 and TRBJ2-1; D is ambiguous. There are 16 residues in the CDR3. Germline values: CDR1 DFQATT, CDR2 SNEGSKA (reference sequence). V lost 4 bases to trimming and J lost 3 bases, with 19 bases between them. CDR3 loop: CSAISSRNMGYNEQFF. In DNA form, the CDR3 reads TGCAGTGCTATATCATCACGAAATATGGGCTACAATGAGCAGTTCTTC.

The sample holds one count of this clonotype. The J gene is TRBJ2-7, the V gene TRBV7-6; 8 bases are shared with TRBD1. The junction had 9 bases not matched to a gene; V was cut back by 5 bases and J by 3 bases. The CDR3 has 15 residues. CDR1 and CDR2 from the germline V gene are SGHVS and FNYEAQ. The CDR3 bases are TGTGCCAGCAGCGCGACAGGGGTGAGGATCTACGAGCAGTACTTC. Protein product: CASSATGVRIYEQYF.

The gene calls are TRBV12-3 or TRBV12-4 and TRBJ1-1; 9 bases agree with TRBD1. With V trimmed by 0 bases and J by 3 bases, 2 bases remained unmatched. This CDR3 contains 15 residues. In DNA, the CDR3 is TGTGCCAGCAGTTTAGCGGGACAGGGATACACTGAAGCTTTCTTT. It yields the protein CASSLAGQGYTEAFF.

The V call is TRBV7-2, the J call TRBJ2-1, with TRBD1 matching over 10 bases. V shed 5 bases and J 7 bases; nucleotides not matched to a gene: 17. The CDR3 has 18 residues. Germline V lookup: CDR1 SGHTA, CDR2 FQGNSA. In nucleotides, the CDR3 is TGTGCCAGCAGCCCACGGAAGACAGGGGGCGTTTTACGGAATGAGCAGTTCTTC. This gives the protein CASSPRKTGGVLRNEQFF. The variable domain in full, with the rest retrieved from reference TRBV7-2 and TRBJ2-1, is GAGVSQSPSNKVTEKGKDVELRCDPISGHTALYWYRQSLGQGLEFLIYFQGNSAPDKSGLPSDRFSAERTGGSVSTLTIQRTQQEDSAVYLCASSPRKTGGVLRNEQFFGPGTRLTVL.

This chain joins TRBV7-3 and TRBJ2-1, with 9 bases identical to TRBD2. Per germline, CDR1 SGHTA and CDR2 FQGTGA. CDR3 length equals 17 residues. The V segment lost 2 bases and the J segment 2 bases; nucleotides outside the gene matches: 7. CDR3 sequence (DNA): TGTGCCAGCAGCTTATTAGGGACTAGCTTTCCCTACAATGAGCAGTTCTTC. Protein: CASSLLGTSFPYNEQFF.

The chain combines TRBV6-1 with TRBJ1-6; a weak D match, TRBD1 (6 bases). The germline V and J ends were trimmed by 8 bases and 7 bases, with 21 bases remaining between them. CDR3 length: 16 amino acids. Germline V gives CDR1 MNHNS, CDR2 SASEGT. The CDR3 sequence: CASVRYDGQGNSPLHF. The DNA for the CDR3 is TGTGCCAGCGTGAGGTATGATGGGCAGGGGAATTCACCCCTCCACTTT.

This clonotype came up many times. The chain joins TRBV6-5 to TRBJ1-2; 8 positions agree with TRBD1. Germline CDR1 reads MNHEY; CDR2 reads SVGAGI. The CDR3 contains 14 residues. The junction had 7 bases not matched to a gene; V was cut back by 6 bases and J by 4 bases. The CDR3 DNA reads TGTGCCAGCAGAAGACAGGGGTTCAGCTATGGCTACACCTTC. Encoded protein: CASRRQGFSYGYTF.

This clonotype turned up a few times. The chain is built from TRBV12-3 or TRBV12-4 and TRBJ2-5, with TRBD2 identical over 10 bases. CDR3 size: 15 residues. The J segment lost 5 bases and the V segment lost 6 bases, leaving 9 bases of the junction unmatched. CDR3 nucleotide sequence: TGTGCCAGCAGACCGACTCTAGCGGGGGACGAGACCCAGTACTTC. Translation gives CASRPTLAGDETQYF.

This rearrangement joins TRBV5-1 to TRBJ1-1, with TRBD1 as a possible D gene (6 bases). The CDR3 runs 15 residues. The ends were cut back, 4 bases at V and 6 bases at J, with 19 bases in the middle. Germline V CDR1 and CDR2: SGHRS, YFSETQ. The CDR3 sequence is CASSPGQIPNSEAFF. As DNA, the CDR3 is TGCGCCAGCAGCCCCGGACAGATTCCAAATTCTGAAGCTTTCTTT.

This chain uses TRBV7-2 with TRBJ2-1, with D tentatively TRBD1 or TRBD2 (6 bases each). This CDR3 has 14 residues. CDR1 is SGHTA, CDR2 FQGNSA, per germline. Trimming removed 3 bases from V and 8 bases from J, with 14 bases in between. CDR3: CASSFGGGGDEQFF. CDR3 DNA sequence: TGTGCCAGCAGCTTTGGAGGGGGAGGCGATGAGCAGTTCTTC.

This clonotype has ten or more counts. V gene TRBV9 combines with J gene TRBJ1-2; D not resolved. The germline CDR1 and CDR2 sequences are SGDLS and YYNGEE. V lost 0 bases to trimming and J lost 0 bases, with 9 bases between them. This CDR3 has 15 residues. CDR3 coding DNA: TGTGCCAGCAGCGTAGAGGGAGACCCTAACTATGGCTACACCTTC. It specifies CASSVEGDPNYGYTF.

This clonotype was seen at least ten times. The chain employs TRBV7-2 and TRBJ1-2, with D uncertain. Germline CDR1 and CDR2: SGHTA and FQGNSA. The V end lost 3 bases, the J end lost 8 bases, and 10 bases lay between the germline ends. CDR3 length: 12 residues. The CDR3, as DNA: TGTGCCAGCAGCTTGGAGGTGGGGGGCTACACCTTC. Protein sequence: CASSLEVGGYTF.

This chain connects TRBV20-1 to TRBJ2-5; 7 nucleotides line up with TRBD1. Germline CDR1 is DFQATT and CDR2 is SNEGSKA (reference sequence). This CDR3 is 16 amino acids long. J gave up 2 bases and V 4 bases, and 13 bases lay outside the gene matches. The CDR3 spells CSATTTGPALQETQYF. The CDR3 DNA follows: TGCAGTGCTACTACGACAGGGCCGGCGTTACAAGAGACCCAGTACTTC.

This clonotype was seen a few times. The CDR3, as DNA: TGTGCCAGCAAAGGACAGTTCTACGAGCAGTACTTC. Translating it yields CASKGQFYEQYF. The chain recombines TRBV25-1 with TRBJ2-7, with D perhaps TRBD1 (6 bases). The germline V and J ends were trimmed by 7 bases and 3 bases, with 10 bases remaining between them. This CDR3 is built from 12 residues. Germline CDR1 is MGHDK and CDR2 is SYGVNS.

This rearrangement joins TRBV12-3 or TRBV12-4 to TRBJ2-1, with unresolved D. Gene TRBJ2-7 matches the end of the DNA better, so the J call may be wrong. The length of the CDR3 is 15 residues. The CDR3 coding sequence is TGTGCCAGCAGTTACGAGCTGGGGATAAGCAATGAGCAGTACTTC. This translates into CASSYELGISNEQYF.

In its sample, this clonotype was seen a few times. The chain joins TRBV29-1 to TRBJ1-2; D not certain. Germline V gene lookup returns CDR1 SQVTM and CDR2 ANQGSEA. The CDR3 sequence is 18 residues long. The V end lost 6 bases, the J end lost 4 bases, and 30 bases lay between the germline ends. This CDR3 is CSVVTRMASMELGYGYTF. CDR3 sequence (DNA): TGCAGCGTCGTAACGAGGATGGCTTCGATGGAACTAGGCTATGGCTACACCTTC.

This chain connects TRBV20-1 to TRBJ1-1, with TRBD1 as a possible D gene (5 bases). The CDR3 extends over 14 amino acids. Trimming stripped 0 bases from V and 6 bases from J, with 14 bases between. CDR1 and CDR2 (germline): DFQATT, SNEGSKA (reference sequence). CDR3 in amino acids: CSARDNPRGAEAFF. CDR3 nucleotides: TGCAGTGCTAGAGATAACCCTCGGGGGGCTGAAGCTTTCTTT.

At least ten counts were recorded for this clonotype. V is TRBV12-3 or TRBV12-4 and J is TRBJ1-5; TRBD1 agrees at 9 bases. The CDR3 is 14 residues long. With V trimmed by 3 bases and J by 7 bases, 4 bases remained unmatched. Here the CDR3 reads CASSLGQGRQPQHF. The CDR3 region has the DNA TGTGCCAGCAGTTTGGGACAGGGAAGGCAGCCCCAGCATTTT.

This clonotype was observed a few times. This chain uses TRBV15 with TRBJ1-2; TRBD1 might be the D (6 bases). Germline CDR1 LNHNV, CDR2 YYDKDF (reference sequence). The V and J ends lost 1 base and 1 base respectively, with 10 bases between them. This CDR3 is 15 amino acids long. CDR3 region: CATSRVDRFNYGYTF. The CDR3 nucleotides read TGTGCCACCAGCAGAGTTGACAGGTTTAACTATGGCTACACCTTC.

The V gene is TRBV12-3 or TRBV12-4, the J gene TRBJ2-1; 13 bases are shared with TRBD2. With V trimmed by 5 bases and J by 10 bases, 11 bases remained unmatched. CDR3 size: 16 residues. The CDR3 region has the DNA TGTGCCAGCAGTCGTAGGGCGGGACTAGCGGGGAACGAGCAGTTCTTC. Amino acids: CASSRRAGLAGNEQFF.

This clonotype was detected a few times. The chain recombines TRBV4-1 with TRBJ1-2; 11 bases align to TRBD1. The ends lost 3 bases at V and 4 bases at J; junction bases unmatched: 7. CDR3 length: 16 residues. Germline CDR1 MGHRA, CDR2 YSYEKL. The CDR3 DNA is TGCGCCAGCAGCCAGGGAGGACAGGGGGCTCTCTATGGCTACACCTTC. Translated: CASSQGGQGALYGYTF.